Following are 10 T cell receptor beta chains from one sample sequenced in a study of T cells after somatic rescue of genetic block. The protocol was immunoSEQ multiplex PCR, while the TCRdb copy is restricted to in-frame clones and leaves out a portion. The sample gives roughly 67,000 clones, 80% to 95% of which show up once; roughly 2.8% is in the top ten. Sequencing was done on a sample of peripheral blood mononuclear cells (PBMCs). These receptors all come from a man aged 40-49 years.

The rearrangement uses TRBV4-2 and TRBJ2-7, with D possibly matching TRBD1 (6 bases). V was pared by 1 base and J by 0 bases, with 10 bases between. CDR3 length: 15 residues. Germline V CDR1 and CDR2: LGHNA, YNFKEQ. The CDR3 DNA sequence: TGTGCCAGCAGCCAAGCATACAGGGACTCCTACGAGCAGTACTTC. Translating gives CASSQAYRDSYEQYF.

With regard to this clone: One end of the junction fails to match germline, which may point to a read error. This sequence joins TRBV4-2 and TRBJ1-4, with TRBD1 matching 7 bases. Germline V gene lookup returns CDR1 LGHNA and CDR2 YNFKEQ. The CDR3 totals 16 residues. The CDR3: CASSKDRRTTNDKLFF. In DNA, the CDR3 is TGTGCCAGCAGCAAGGACAGGCGAACAACTAATGACAAACTGTTTTTT.

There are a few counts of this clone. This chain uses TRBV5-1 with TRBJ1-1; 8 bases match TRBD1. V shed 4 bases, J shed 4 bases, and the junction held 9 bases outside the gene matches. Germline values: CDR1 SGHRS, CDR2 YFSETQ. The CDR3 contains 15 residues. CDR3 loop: CASSPWTGSSTEAFF. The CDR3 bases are TGCGCCAGCAGCCCATGGACAGGGTCGAGCACTGAAGCTTTCTTT.

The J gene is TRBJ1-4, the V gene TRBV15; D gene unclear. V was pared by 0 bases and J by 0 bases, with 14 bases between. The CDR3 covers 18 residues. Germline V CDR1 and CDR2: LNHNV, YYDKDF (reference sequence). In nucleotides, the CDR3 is TGTGCCACCAGCAGAGATCGGCTCGGCAGTGCAACTAATGAAAAACTGTTTTTT. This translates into CATSRDRLGSATNEKLFF. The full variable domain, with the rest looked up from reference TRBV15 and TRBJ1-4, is DAMVIQNPRYQVTQFGKPVTLSCSQTLNHNVMYWYQQKSSQAPKLLFHYYDKDFNNEADTPDNFQSRRPNTSFCFLDIRSPGLGDTAMYLCATSRDRLGSATNEKLFFGSGTQLSVL.

CDR3 amino acids: CASSERTGGFYGYTF. CDR3 nucleotides: TGTGCCAGCAGCGAACGGACAGGGGGCTTCTATGGCTACACCTTC. This rearrangement joins TRBV25-1 to TRBJ1-2, with 11 bases fitting TRBD1. Germline values: CDR1 MGHDK, CDR2 SYGVNS. There are 15 residues in the CDR3. Trimming at V came to 6 bases and at J to 4 bases, leaving 7 bases not matched to a gene.

The CDR3 is CASSLASRGDYGYTF. DNA for the CDR3: TGTGCCAGCAGCTTAGCGTCGAGAGGGGACTATGGCTACACCTTC. The chain has TRBV13 and TRBJ1-2; D is perhaps TRBD1 (5 bases). V was clipped by 1 base and J by 3 bases, with 12 bases between them. The CDR3 covers 15 residues. Germline V gene sequence: CDR1 PRHDT, CDR2 FYEKMQ (reference sequence).

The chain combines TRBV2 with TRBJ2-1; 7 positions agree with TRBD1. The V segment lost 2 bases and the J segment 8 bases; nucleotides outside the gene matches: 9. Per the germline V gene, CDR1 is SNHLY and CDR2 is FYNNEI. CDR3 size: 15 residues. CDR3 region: CASSENRGSAYEQFF. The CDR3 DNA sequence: TGTGCCAGCAGTGAAAACAGGGGCAGTGCCTATGAGCAGTTCTTC.

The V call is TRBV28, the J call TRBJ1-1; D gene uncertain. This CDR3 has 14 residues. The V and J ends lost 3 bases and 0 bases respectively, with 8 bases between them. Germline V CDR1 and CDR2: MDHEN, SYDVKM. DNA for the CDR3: TGTGCCAGCAGTTTTCCAGCCATGAACACTGAAGCTTTCTTT. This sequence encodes CASSFPAMNTEAFF.

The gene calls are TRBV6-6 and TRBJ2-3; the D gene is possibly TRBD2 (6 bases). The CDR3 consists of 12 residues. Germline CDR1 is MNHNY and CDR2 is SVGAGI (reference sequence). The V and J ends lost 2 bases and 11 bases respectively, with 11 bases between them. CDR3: CASSYGGNMQYF. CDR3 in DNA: TGTGCCAGCAGTTACGGGGGGAATATGCAGTATTTT.

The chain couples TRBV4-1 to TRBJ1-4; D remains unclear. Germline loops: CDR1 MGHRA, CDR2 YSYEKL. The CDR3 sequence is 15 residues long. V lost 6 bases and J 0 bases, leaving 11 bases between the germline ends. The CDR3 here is CASRRIIATNEKLFF. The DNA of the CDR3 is TGCGCCAGCAGGCGAATCATCGCAACTAATGAAAAACTGTTTTTT.